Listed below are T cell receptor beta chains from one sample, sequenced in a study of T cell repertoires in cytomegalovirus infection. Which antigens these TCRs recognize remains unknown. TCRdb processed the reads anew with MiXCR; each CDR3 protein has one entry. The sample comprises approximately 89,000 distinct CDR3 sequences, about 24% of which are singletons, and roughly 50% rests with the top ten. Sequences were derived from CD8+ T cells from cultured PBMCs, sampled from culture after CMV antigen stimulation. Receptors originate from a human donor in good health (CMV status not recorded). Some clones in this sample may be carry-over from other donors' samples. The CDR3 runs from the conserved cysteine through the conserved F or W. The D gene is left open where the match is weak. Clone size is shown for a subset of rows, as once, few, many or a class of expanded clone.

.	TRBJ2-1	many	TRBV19	CASSRARLGNNEQFF	TGTGCCAGTAGTAGGGCGCGACTAGGGAACAATGAGCAGTTCTTC
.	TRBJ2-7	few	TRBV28	CATIGEHPYEQYF	TGTGCCACCATTGGGGAGCATCCCTACGAGCAGTACTTC
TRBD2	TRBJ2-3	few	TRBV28	CASSFLAGTDTQYF	TGTGCCAGCAGTTTTCTAGCGGGCACAGATACGCAGTATTTT
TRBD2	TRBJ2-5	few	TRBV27	CASRGLAGGLQETQYF	TGTGCCAGCAGGGGGCTAGCGGGAGGGCTCCAAGAGACCCAGTACTTC
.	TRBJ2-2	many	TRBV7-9	CASSSSGSGELFF	TGTGCCAGCAGCTCCTCGGGATCCGGGGAGCTGTTTTTT
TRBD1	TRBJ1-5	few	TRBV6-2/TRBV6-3	CASSYRQGNQPQHF	TGTGCCAGCAGTTACCGACAGGGGAATCAGCCCCAGCATTTT
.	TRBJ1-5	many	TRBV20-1	CSGGEGEYQPQHF	TGCAGTGGGGGAGAAGGGGAATATCAGCCCCAGCATTTT
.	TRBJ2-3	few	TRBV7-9	CASSLREDTQYF	TGTGCCAGCAGCTTAAGGGAGGATACGCAGTATTTT
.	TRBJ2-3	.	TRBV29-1	CSVGGGPARRTDTQYF	TGCAGCGTTGGGGGAGGCCCGGCTAGAAGGACAGATACGCAGTATTTT
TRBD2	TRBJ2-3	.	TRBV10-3	CAISRTSEEWDTQYF	TGTGCCATCAGCCGGACTAGCGAGGAGTGGGATACGCAGTATTTT
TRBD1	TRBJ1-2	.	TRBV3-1	CASSWTGSGYTF	TGTGCCAGCAGCTGGACAGGGAGTGGCTACACCTTC
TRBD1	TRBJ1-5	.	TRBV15	CATSWGQGVDQPQHF	TGTGCCACCAGCTGGGGACAGGGGGTGGATCAGCCCCAGCATTTT
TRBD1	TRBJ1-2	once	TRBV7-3	CASSPGGVDGYTF	TGTGCCAGCAGCCCAGGGGGAGTGGACGGCTACACCTTC
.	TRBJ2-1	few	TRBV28	CASRGGLSSYNEQFF	TGTGCCAGCCGAGGGGGTCTGAGCTCCTACAATGAGCAGTTCTTC
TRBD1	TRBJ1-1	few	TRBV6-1	CASRDQRDRGSGGTEAFF	TGTGCCAGCAGGGACCAGAGGGACAGGGGATCCGGGGGCACTGAAGCTTTCTTT
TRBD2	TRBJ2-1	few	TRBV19	CASSIGGRGNEQFF	TGTGCCAGTAGTATAGGCGGGAGGGGGAATGAGCAGTTCTTC
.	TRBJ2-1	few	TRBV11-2	CASSLPDIQGNEQFF	TGTGCCAGCAGCTTACCGGACATACAGGGTAATGAGCAGTTCTTC
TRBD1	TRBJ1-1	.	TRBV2	CAGGGQEDRGNTEAFF	TGTGCCGGTGGGGGCCAAGAGGACAGGGGAAACACTGAAGCTTTCTTT
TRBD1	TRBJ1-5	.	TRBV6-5	CASSPQGGGGQPQHF	TGTGCCAGCAGTCCTCAGGGGGGGGGCGGTCAGCCCCAGCATTTT
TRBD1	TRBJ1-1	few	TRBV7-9	CASSWTGQTEAFF	TGTGCCAGCAGTTGGACAGGGCAAACTGAAGCTTTCTTT
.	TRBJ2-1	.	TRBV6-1	CASSEGGPYNEQFF	TGTGCCAGCAGTGAAGGGGGGCCCTACAATGAGCAGTTCTTC
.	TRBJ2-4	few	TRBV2	CASSSPEGVTKNIQYF	TGTGCCAGCAGCTCACCCGAGGGGGTGACCAAAAACATTCAGTACTTC
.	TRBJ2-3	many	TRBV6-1	CASTDISTDTQYF	TGTGCCAGCACCGATATCAGCACAGATACGCAGTATTTT
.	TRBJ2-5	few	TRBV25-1	CASSPGQETQYF	TGTGCCAGCAGCCCGGGACAAGAGACCCAGTACTTC
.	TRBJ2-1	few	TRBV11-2	CASSSWELANEQFF	TGTGCCAGCAGTTCTTGGGAATTGGCCAATGAGCAGTTCTTC
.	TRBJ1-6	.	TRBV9	CASSVRGSSGSPLHF	TGTGCCAGCAGCGTAAGGGGCAGTTCTGGTTCACCCCTCCACTTT
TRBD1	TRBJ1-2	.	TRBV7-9	CASSAPGQTNYGYTF	TGTGCCAGCAGCGCGCCGGGACAGACTAACTATGGCTACACCTTC
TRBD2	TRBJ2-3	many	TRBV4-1	CASSQEVAGGSTDTQYF	TGCGCCAGCAGCCAAGAAGTAGCGGGGGGGAGCACAGATACGCAGTATTTT
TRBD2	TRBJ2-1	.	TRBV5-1	CASSLGSGGASGNEQFF	TGCGCCAGCAGCTTGGGAAGCGGGGGGGCCTCGGGTAATGAGCAGTTCTTC
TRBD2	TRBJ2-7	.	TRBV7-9	CASSLVAGVSYEQYF	TGTGCCAGCAGCTTAGTAGCGGGAGTGTCGTACGAGCAGTACTTC
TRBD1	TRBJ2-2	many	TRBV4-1	CASSQVWTGTGELFF	TGCGCCAGCAGCCAAGTCTGGACAGGGACCGGGGAGCTGTTTTTT
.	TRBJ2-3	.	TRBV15	CATSWTGVADTQYF	TGTGCCACCAGTTGGACGGGAGTGGCAGATACGCAGTATTTT
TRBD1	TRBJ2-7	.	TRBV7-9	CASSLVGQGDGYEQYF	TGTGCCAGCAGCTTAGTGGGACAGGGAGATGGGTACGAGCAGTACTTC
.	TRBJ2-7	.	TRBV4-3	CASSQGQGQIYEQYF	TGCGCCAGCAGCCAAGGCCAAGGGCAGATCTACGAGCAGTACTTC
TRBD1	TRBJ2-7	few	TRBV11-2	CASGLQTGGYEQYF	TGTGCCAGCGGGCTACAGACAGGGGGCTACGAGCAGTACTTC
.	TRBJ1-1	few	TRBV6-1	CASSEDGGSNTEAFF	TGTGCCAGCAGTGAGGACGGGGGGTCGAACACTGAAGCTTTCTTT
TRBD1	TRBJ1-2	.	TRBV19	CASRPGQADGYTF	TGTGCCAGTAGGCCGGGACAGGCGGATGGCTACACCTTC
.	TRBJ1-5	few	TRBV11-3	CASSLVREHQPQHF	TGTGCCAGCAGCTTAGTCCGGGAACATCAGCCCCAGCATTTT
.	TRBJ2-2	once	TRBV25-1	CASSSSGHTGELFF	TGTGCCAGCAGTAGCAGCGGACACACCGGGGAGCTGTTTTTT
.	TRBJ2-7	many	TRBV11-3	CASSLAGSSYEQYF	TGTGCCAGCAGCTTAGCAGGTAGCTCCTACGAGCAGTACTTC
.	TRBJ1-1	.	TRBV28	CASSNLRGWINTEAFF	TGTGCCAGCAGTAACCTCAGGGGTTGGATCAACACTGAAGCTTTCTTT
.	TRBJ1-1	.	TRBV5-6	CASSLLATEAFF	TGTGCCAGCAGCTTGCTAGCCACTGAAGCTTTCTTT
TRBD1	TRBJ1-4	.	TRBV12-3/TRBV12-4	CASRATGALEKLFF	TGTGCCAGCAGGGCCACAGGGGCGCTAGAAAAACTGTTTTTT
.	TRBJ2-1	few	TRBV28	CASSLRDMSSYNEQFF	TGTGCCAGCAGCCTCCGGGATATGAGCTCCTACAATGAGCAGTTCTTC
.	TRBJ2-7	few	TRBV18	CASSPRPWGLTYEQYF	TGTGCCAGCTCACCACGGCCCTGGGGGCTAACCTACGAGCAGTACTTC
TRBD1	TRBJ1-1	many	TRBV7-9	CASSFETGVEAEAFF	TGTGCCAGCAGTTTCGAGACAGGGGTGGAGGCTGAAGCTTTCTTT
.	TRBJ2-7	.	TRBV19	CASSPGAEVYEQYF	TGTGCCAGTAGTCCGGGGGCAGAGGTCTACGAGCAGTACTTC
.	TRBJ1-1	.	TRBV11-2	CASSTQGVDTEAFF	TGTGCCAGCAGCACACAAGGGGTAGACACTGAAGCTTTCTTT